One sample yielded the 30 T cell receptor beta chains listed below, sequenced in a study of beta chain features in type 1 diabetes. Expressed TCRB transcripts got sequenced, as all isolated RNA was reverse transcribed. TCRdb keeps only in-frame clones here, not all; method: immunoSEQ multiplex PCR. Of 300,000 to 400,000 clones in the sample, over 9.5% were seen once. The specimen sequenced was naive CD4+ T cells from blood. These receptors originate from a man aged 18-30 years in good health.

The rearrangement links TRBV5-8 to TRBJ1-5; D unresolved. The ends were cut back, 3 bases at V and 6 bases at J, with 19 bases in the middle. CDR1 SGHTS and CDR2 YDEGEE come from the germline V gene. CDR3 size: 16 residues. CDR3 loop: CASSSGRDRVSQPQHF. The CDR3 DNA follows: TGTGCCAGCAGCTCTGGGAGGGATAGAGTTAGTCAGCCCCAGCATTTT.

The V gene is TRBV5-1, the J gene TRBJ2-7, with a weak D call TRBD2 (7 bases). CDR1 is SGHRS and CDR2 is YFSETQ in the germline V gene. The CDR3 spans 15 residues. Between the trimmed V and J ends, which lost 2 bases and 3 bases, there was a span of 15 bases. The CDR3 DNA reads as TGCGCCAGCAGCTTCGGAGGGGGGACTATCTACGAGCAGTACTTC. Protein product: CASSFGGGTIYEQYF.

A few counts support this clone. This chain links TRBV9 with TRBJ2-2, with D hard to call. There are 13 residues in the CDR3. Germline-derived CDR1 and CDR2 are SGDLS and YYNGEE. Trimming left V 4 bases short and J 7 bases short, with 11 bases between. CDR3 sequence reads: CASSPGPIGELFF. Here the CDR3 DNA reads TGTGCCAGCAGCCCTGGCCCCATCGGGGAGCTGTTTTTT.

This clone has only a few counts. The chain carries TRBV5-4 and TRBJ2-7, with a tentative D call TRBD2 (6 bases). The germline gives CDR1 SGHNT, CDR2 YYREEE (reference sequence). With 3 bases removed from V and 6 bases from J, the gap between germline ends came to 25 bases. The CDR3 contains 17 residues. CDR3 protein: CASSSPIRNREWGEQYF. CDR3 in DNA: TGTGCCAGCAGCTCCCCCATCCGGAACCGGGAGTGGGGCGAGCAGTACTTC.

This clone showed up just a few times. The chain carries TRBV7-3 and TRBJ2-1; TRBD2 matches 9 bases. V lost 0 bases, J lost 7 bases, and 4 bases stayed unmatched. Germline values: CDR1 SGHTA, CDR2 FQGTGA. This CDR3 has 15 amino acids. DNA of the CDR3: TGTGCCAGCAGCTTAACTAGCGGGAGCAGGAATGAGCAGTTCTTC. This sequence encodes CASSLTSGSRNEQFF.

The rearrangement uses TRBV29-1 and TRBJ1-2; 9 positions agree with TRBD1. Germline-derived CDR1 and CDR2 are SQVTM and ANQGSEA. The junction had 6 bases not matched to a gene; V was cut back by 7 bases and J by 3 bases. The CDR3 contains 13 residues. CDR3 protein: CSGYRGPDYGYTF. In nucleotides, the CDR3 is TGCAGCGGCTACAGGGGGCCTGACTATGGCTACACCTTC.

The chain employs TRBV7-2 and TRBJ2-3, with 7 bases matching TRBD1. The ends lost 1 base at V and 4 bases at J; junction bases unmatched: 8. The CDR3 loop spans 16 amino acids. Per the germline V gene, CDR1 is SGHTA and CDR2 is FQGNSA. The CDR3 region is CASSLEPWDRADTQYF. The CDR3 region has the DNA TGTGCCAGCAGCTTAGAGCCCTGGGACAGAGCAGATACGCAGTATTTT.

The rearrangement uses TRBV5-4 and TRBJ2-1, with 9 bases fitting TRBD2. Germline values: CDR1 SGHNT, CDR2 YYREEE (reference sequence). V lost 0 bases, J lost 8 bases, and 12 bases stayed unmatched. The CDR3 loop spans 17 amino acids. The CDR3 sequence is CASSLGVGGGALDEQFF. CDR3 DNA: TGTGCCAGCAGCTTGGGGGTAGGCGGGGGGGCCTTAGATGAGCAGTTCTTC. The complete variable domain, with remaining parts taken from reference TRBV5-4 and TRBJ2-1, reads ETGVTQSPTHLIKTRGQQVTLRCSSQSGHNTVSWYQQALGQGPQFIFQYYREEENGRGNFPPRFSGLQFPNYSSELNVNALELDDSALYLCASSLGVGGGALDEQFFGPGTRLTVL.

The genes are TRBV30 and TRBJ2-7; 10 bases match TRBD2. The CDR3 spans 17 residues. The germline V gene encodes CDR1 GTSNPN and CDR2 SVGIG (reference sequence). Trimming removed 0 bases from V and 7 bases from J; junction bases left unmatched: 15. CDR3 residues: CAWSVLRFGLAAEEQYF. CDR3 DNA: TGTGCCTGGAGTGTACTTCGGTTCGGACTAGCGGCGGAAGAGCAGTACTTC.

This clone was counted a few times. V and J are TRBV9 and TRBJ1-2; D is undetermined. V shed 0 bases and J shed 2 bases, with 8 bases lying between them. CDR1 is SGDLS, CDR2 YYNGEE, per germline. The CDR3 consists of 14 residues. The CDR3 region has the DNA TGTGCCAGCAGCGTAGGGGCGGGCAACTATGGCTACACCTTC. Translation gives CASSVGAGNYGYTF.

The chain combines TRBV7-6 with TRBJ2-5, with D possibly matching TRBD1 (6 bases). CDR1 is SGHVS and CDR2 is FNYEAQ in the germline V gene. The CDR3 contains 12 residues. V was shortened by 8 bases and J by 2 bases, with 9 bases between the two germline ends. The CDR3 reads CASGGEQETQYF. For the CDR3, the DNA is TGTGCCAGCGGGGGCGAACAAGAGACCCAGTACTTC.

The sample holds a few counts of this clone. In DNA, the CDR3 is TGTGCCAGCAGTTTAATCCAGGACAGGGGGCTCGAGCAGTACTTC. It translates to CASSLIQDRGLEQYF. This sequence joins TRBV28 and TRBJ2-7; 11 nucleotides agree with TRBD1. The CDR3 sequence is 15 residues long. J lost 6 bases, V lost 2 bases, and 6 bases had no gene match. Germline V gene sequence: CDR1 MDHEN, CDR2 SYDVKM.

The chain combines TRBV25-1 with TRBJ2-6, with 7 bases that match TRBD2. J gave up 1 base and V 7 bases, and 1 base lay outside the gene matches. Germline values: CDR1 MGHDK, CDR2 SYGVNS. The CDR3 totals 14 residues. The CDR3 nucleotides read TGTGCCAGCACCGGGGGGTCTGGGGCCAACGTCCTGACTTTC. Translating it yields CASTGGSGANVLTF.

On this clone itself: This may be a read error, as it is one base from a much larger clone. This specimen includes other DNA sequences encoding the same CDR3. This chain connects TRBV6-5 to TRBJ1-2; a weak D match, TRBD1 (6 bases). This CDR3 is 13 amino acids long. V lost 6 bases and J 4 bases, leaving 12 bases between the germline ends. Germline V gene lookup returns CDR1 MNHEY and CDR2 SVGAGI. Here the CDR3 DNA reads TGTGCCAGCAGACCCACAGGGACCTATGGCTACACCTTC. Translated: CASRPTGTYGYTF.

This clone was recorded a few times. The V gene is TRBV7-9, the J gene TRBJ2-7; possible D gene TRBD2, 5 bases. Germline values: CDR1 SEHNR, CDR2 FQNEAQ (reference sequence). V lost 1 base, J lost 2 bases, and 15 bases lay in between. CDR3 length: 16 amino acids. This CDR3 reads CASSLVLGRVTYEQYF. The CDR3 DNA reads TGTGCCAGCAGCTTAGTTTTAGGGCGGGTAACCTACGAGCAGTACTTC.

The chain carries TRBV5-1 and TRBJ2-7; perhaps TRBD1 as D (6 bases). Germline V CDR1 and CDR2: SGHRS, YFSETQ. This CDR3 is 15 amino acids long. The ends were cut back, 4 bases at V and 0 bases at J, with 14 bases in the middle. The CDR3 region is CASSPRGSSSYEQYF. In nucleotides, the CDR3 is TGCGCCAGCAGCCCGAGGGGGTCAAGCTCCTACGAGCAGTACTTC.

J is TRBJ2-3 and V is TRBV5-4; D unclear. This CDR3 spans 16 amino acids. Germline CDR1 SGHNT, CDR2 YYREEE (reference sequence). V shed 3 bases and J shed 0 bases, with 14 bases lying between them. CDR3 protein: CASSSDGSRSTDTQYF. CDR3 nucleotides: TGTGCCAGCAGCTCCGACGGGTCCCGTAGCACAGATACGCAGTATTTT.

The V call is TRBV29-1, the J call TRBJ2-1, with TRBD2 as a possible D gene (6 bases). Germline V CDR1 and CDR2: SQVTM, ANQGSEA. The CDR3 runs to 15 residues. V lost 7 bases and J lost 0, with 16 bases in between. The CDR3, as DNA: TGCAGCGCTGGAGGCGGGACGAGCTCCTACAATGAGCAGTTCTTC. Translating gives CSAGGGTSSYNEQFF.

The rearrangement links TRBV7-9 to TRBJ2-7, with 7 bases matching TRBD1. V lost 1 base, J lost 7 bases, and 7 bases stayed unmatched. The CDR3 has 14 amino acids. The germline V gene encodes CDR1 SEHNR and CDR2 FQNEAQ (reference sequence). CDR3 amino acids: CASSLDRGLGEQYF. The DNA for the CDR3 is TGTGCCAGCAGCTTAGACAGGGGCCTCGGGGAGCAGTACTTC.

The chain combines TRBV7-2 with TRBJ2-2; TRBD2 aligns across 11 bases. In germline, CDR1 is SGHTA, CDR2 FQGNSA. J gave up 6 bases and V 1 base, and 7 bases lay outside the gene matches. The CDR3 is made up of 17 amino acids. CDR3 nucleotides: TGTGCCAGCAGCTTAGATCATACTAGCGGGAGTTCCGGGGAGCTGTTTTTT. Its translation: CASSLDHTSGSSGELFF.

This chain links TRBV19 with TRBJ1-1; tentatively, D is TRBD1 (5 bases). This CDR3 is 14 amino acids long. Trimming removed 7 bases from V and 1 base from J, with 13 bases in between. The V gene's germline CDR1 is LNHDA and CDR2 SQIVND (reference sequence). This CDR3 is CASIPGTTNTEAFF. The CDR3 DNA follows: TGTGCCAGTATTCCCGGGACTACGAACACTGAAGCTTTCTTT.

This clone was recorded a few times. This sample includes further DNA sequences coding for the same CDR3. The V gene is TRBV28, the J gene TRBJ2-7; 8 bases agree with TRBD2. CDR3 size: 14 residues. V shed 4 bases and J 0 bases; nucleotides not matched to a gene: 2. Germline CDR1 reads MDHEN; CDR2 reads SYDVKM. CDR3 protein: CASSSGGSSYEQYF. The CDR3 coding sequence is TGTGCCAGCAGTTCGGGGGGGAGCTCCTACGAGCAGTACTTC. The whole variable domain, remainder taken from reference TRBV28 and TRBJ2-7, is DVKVTQSSRYLVKRTGEKVFLECVQDMDHENMFWYRQDPGLGLRLIYFSYDVKMKEKGDIPEGYSVSREKKERFSLILESASTNQTSMYLCASSSGGSSYEQYFGPGTRLTVT.

V usage is TRBV6-1 and J usage is TRBJ1-5, with D unclear. This CDR3 has 12 residues. V gave up 6 bases and J gave up 6 bases, with 9 bases separating them. The germline gives CDR1 MNHNS, CDR2 SASEGT. The CDR3 protein is CASSNTAQPQHF. CDR3 nucleotides: TGTGCCAGCAGCAATACAGCTCAGCCCCAGCATTTT.

This clone has only a few counts. The J gene is TRBJ1-1, the V gene TRBV29-1, with D perhaps matching TRBD1 (5 bases). The CDR3 covers 15 residues. V lost 6 bases and J 1 base, leaving 18 bases between the germline ends. Germline V gives CDR1 SQVTM, CDR2 ANQGSEA. This chain's CDR3 is CSVALPQVSNTEAFF. In DNA form, the CDR3 reads TGCAGCGTCGCCCTACCACAGGTATCGAACACTGAAGCTTTCTTT.

The CDR3 coding sequence is TGTGCCTGGACCGTGGGGCTGGACTATGGCTACACCTTC. Translated, it gives CAWTVGLDYGYTF. The V call is TRBV30, the J call TRBJ1-2; a possible D gene is TRBD1 (5 bases). CDR1 is GTSNPN, CDR2 SVGIG, per germline (reference sequence). V was shortened by 4 bases and J by 3 bases, with 12 bases between the two germline ends. CDR3 length: 13 amino acids.

This clone was observed a handful of times. The chain combines TRBV9 with TRBJ2-2; 7 nucleotides align to TRBD1. The germline V gene has CDR1 SGDLS and CDR2 YYNGEE. This CDR3 has 17 amino acids. The ends lost 0 bases at V and 3 bases at J; junction bases unmatched: 8. CDR3 in amino acids: CASSVDRGSMHTGELFF. CDR3 in DNA: TGTGCCAGCAGCGTAGACAGGGGAAGTATGCACACCGGGGAGCTGTTTTTT.

This clone was observed a handful of times. J is TRBJ2-5 and V is TRBV14; 7 bases are a match to TRBD1. V shed 6 bases and J 7 bases; nucleotides not matched to a gene: 8. Germline V gene data show CDR1 as SGHDN and CDR2 as FVKESK. This CDR3 has 13 residues. This CDR3 reads CASRRQGEVTQYF. The CDR3 DNA follows: TGTGCCAGCAGGAGACAGGGAGAGGTGACCCAGTACTTC.

This clone occurred a few times. The J gene is TRBJ2-1, the V gene TRBV10-2; TRBD2 is a possible D gene (6 bases). Germline V gene data show CDR1 as WSHSY and CDR2 as SAAADI. This CDR3 has 15 amino acids. V lost 2 bases to trimming and J lost 0 bases, with 8 bases between them. The CDR3 sequence is CASSEGRSSYNEQFF. The CDR3 DNA is TGCGCCAGCAGTGAGGGGAGGAGCTCCTACAATGAGCAGTTCTTC.

This clone was seen more than once but under ten times. The chain couples TRBV7-8 to TRBJ2-7; a weak D match, TRBD1 (6 bases). The CDR3 is 15 residues long. CDR1 and CDR2 from the germline V gene are SGHVS and FQNEAQ. V dropped 1 base and J dropped 3 bases, with 13 bases sitting between them. This CDR3 reads CASSLEGGVFYEQYF. As DNA, the CDR3 is TGTGCCAGCAGCTTAGAAGGGGGAGTCTTCTACGAGCAGTACTTC. The variable domain in full, with the rest retrieved from reference TRBV7-8 and TRBJ2-7, is GAGVSQSPRYKVAKRGQDVALRCDPISGHVSLFWYQQALGQGPEFLTYFQNEAQLDKSGLPSDRFFAERPEGSVSTLKIQRTQQEDSAVYLCASSLEGGVFYEQYFGPGTRLTVT.

The genes are TRBV6-1 and TRBJ1-6; D remains unclear. V lost 5 bases, J lost 9 bases, and 11 bases lay in between. The V gene's germline CDR1 is MNHNS and CDR2 SASEGT. CDR3 length equals 13 residues. The CDR3 sequence: CASSPTAGSPLHF. In nucleotides, the CDR3 is TGTGCCAGCAGTCCCACGGCGGGTTCACCCCTCCACTTT.